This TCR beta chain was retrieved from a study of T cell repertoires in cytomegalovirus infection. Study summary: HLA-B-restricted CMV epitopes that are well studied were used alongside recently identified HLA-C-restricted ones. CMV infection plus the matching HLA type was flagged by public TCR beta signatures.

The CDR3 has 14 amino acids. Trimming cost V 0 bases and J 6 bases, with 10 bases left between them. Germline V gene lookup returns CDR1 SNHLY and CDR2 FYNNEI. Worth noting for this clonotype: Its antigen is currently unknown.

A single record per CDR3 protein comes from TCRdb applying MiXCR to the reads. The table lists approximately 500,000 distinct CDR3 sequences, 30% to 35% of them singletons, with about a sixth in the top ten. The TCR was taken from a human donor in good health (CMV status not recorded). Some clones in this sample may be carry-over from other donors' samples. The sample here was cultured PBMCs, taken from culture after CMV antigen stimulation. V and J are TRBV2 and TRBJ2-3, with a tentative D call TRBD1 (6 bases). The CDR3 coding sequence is TGTGCCAGCAGTGAAGCCGATCAGGGGGATACGCAGTATTTT. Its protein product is CASSEADQGDTQYF. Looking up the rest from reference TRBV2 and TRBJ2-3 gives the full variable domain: EPEVTQTPSHQVTQMGQEVILRCVPISNHLYFYWYRQILGQKVEFLVSFYNNEISEKSEIFDDQFSVERPDGSNFTLKIRSTKLEDSAMYFCASSEADQGDTQYFGPGTRLTVL.